The present T cell receptor beta chain was sequenced within a study of control samples from healthy donors and cancer patients. Some clones are missing from TCRdb's copy, which holds only in-frame ones; the method was immunoSEQ multiplex PCR. The repertoire holds 150,000 to 200,000 clones, with more than 85% as singletons. Trimming pared 4 bases from V and 1 base from J, leaving 1 base between. CDR1 and CDR2 from the germline V gene are SGHAT and FQNNGV. This CDR3 region has 11 residues. The specimen sequenced was blood. The receptor comes from a woman aged 40 to 50 in good health. The chain employs TRBV11-2 and TRBJ1-1; no definite D call. The CDR3 is CASSWNTEAFF. CDR3 in DNA: TGTGCCAGCAGCTGGAACACTGAAGCTTTCTTT.